This T cell receptor (beta chain) appears in the sequencing data of a study of blood T cell repertoires in COVID-19. V shed 2 bases and J shed 9 bases, with 11 bases lying between them. The germline CDR1 and CDR2 sequences are SEHNR and FQNEAQ (reference sequence). This CDR3 contains 14 residues. In the source study's methods: Reference gene primer amplification yielded estimated nucleated cell counts. The data were produced by immunoSEQ multiplex PCR, yet TCRdb's version contains in-frame clones alone and is incomplete. V, J and clone size are taken as reported in that table, and D and trimming were inferred from the DNA itself. The top ten clones hold over 2.5% of a sample with some 230,000 clones, more than 75% of them seen once. This clone was recorded a few times.

The V gene is TRBV7-9, the J gene TRBJ1-6, with TRBD1 as a possible D gene (5 bases). Sequences were obtained from peripheral blood. This sequence was found in a man aged 50 or older who had recovered from COVID-19. CDR3 DNA: TGTGCCAGCAGCTTACGGGACTGGGGTTCACCCCTCCACTTT. This encodes CASSLRDWGSPLHF.